What follows are 14 T cell receptor beta chains derived from one specimen sequenced in a study of regulatory T cells in long-lasting Graves disease. The time point was: newly diagnosed GD, antithyroid drugs for less than 3 months. Extracted RNA from PBMCs served as the source of the TCR library. Assembly of TCR beta libraries relied on iRepertoire HTBI primers together with Arm-PCR of CDR3 regions. In TCRdb, the multiplex PCR reads were re-called with MiXCR into one record per CDR3 protein. The table lists approximately 350,000 distinct CDR3 sequences, 12% of them singletons. The same sample was also studied in work on T cells in Graves' hyperthyroidism and ophthalmopathy.

The sample here was peripheral blood mononuclear cells (PBMCs), taken at new diagnosis, from a patient treated with antithyroid drugs. Every receptor here comes from a woman aged 18-29 years with Graves disease.

In this sample, this clonotype turned up a few times. An end of the junction differs from the germline gene, which may be a read error. The chain uses TRBV7-7 and TRBJ1-6; no firm D call. This CDR3 comprises 16 residues. Germline V gene lookup returns CDR1 SSHAT and CDR2 FNYEAQ (reference sequence). CDR3 coding DNA: TGTGCTAGCACCTCTTGGAGACAAGGACCGGGTTCACCCCTCCACTTT. Its protein product is CASTSWRQGPGSPLHF.

This clonotype was found many times. The gene calls are TRBV6-1 and TRBJ1-2; D call uncertain. Germline V gene lookup returns CDR1 MNHNS and CDR2 SASEGT. The CDR3 is made up of 13 amino acids. V shed 2 bases and J shed 10 bases, with 14 bases lying between them. In nucleotides, the CDR3 is TGTGCCAGCAGTGAATTGTCAGAAGAGACCTACACCTTC. Translation gives CASSELSEETYTF.

This clonotype occurred a few times. The chain's CDR3 is CASSRAGVGLAVGGEQFF. The CDR3 nucleotides are TGCGCCAGCAGCCGAGCTGGAGTGGGACTAGCGGTTGGTGGTGAGCAGTTCTTC. The chain recombines TRBV4-1 with TRBJ2-1; TRBD2 matches 11 bases. This CDR3 has 18 residues. Germline values: CDR1 MGHRA, CDR2 YSYEKL. J gave up 9 bases and V 4 bases, and 17 bases lay outside the gene matches.

This rearrangement joins TRBV5-4 to TRBJ1-2; 9 nucleotides match TRBD1. The CDR3 loop spans 14 amino acids. V lost 0 bases to trimming and J lost 6 bases; unmatched junction nucleotides: 3. Germline CDR1 SGHNT, CDR2 YYREEE (reference sequence). Written as DNA, the CDR3 is TGTGCCAGCAGCTTGGGGAGGGACAGGGATGGCTACACCTTC. As protein: CASSLGRDRDGYTF.

Turning to this clonotype: A much more abundant neighbour one base away suggests this may be a read error. The chain is built from TRBV5-6 and TRBJ2-1; the D gene is possibly TRBD1 (6 bases). In germline, CDR1 is SGHDT, CDR2 YYEEEE. The CDR3 is made up of 15 amino acids. CDR3 residues: CASSLDRAYYNEQIF. The CDR3 nucleotides are TGTGCCAGCAGCTTGGACAGGGCATACTACAATGAGCAGATCTTC.

This clonotype was seen repeatedly, ten times or more. This chain joins TRBV15 and TRBJ1-2; D remains unclear. This CDR3 is built from 15 residues. Germline values: CDR1 LNHNV, CDR2 YYDKDF (reference sequence). V lost 7 bases and J 4 bases, leaving 19 bases between the germline ends. In DNA, the CDR3 is TGTGCCACCACCCTGGAACCGCTCTTTGGCTATGGCTACACCTTC. Amino acid sequence: CATTLEPLFGYGYTF.

This clonotype was observed at least ten times. The chain recombines TRBV11-3 with TRBJ2-2; no clear D. From germline, CDR1 is SGHNT and CDR2 YENEEA. The ends were cut back, 0 bases at V and 6 bases at J, with 5 bases in the middle. The CDR3 has 13 residues. CDR3 sequence (DNA): TGTGCCAGCAGCTTAGATGGGCCCGGGGAGCTGTTTTTT. Protein: CASSLDGPGELFF.

This clonotype was found many times. The chain employs TRBV4-3 and TRBJ2-7; maybe TRBD1 (5 bases). CDR1 is LGHNA, CDR2 YSLEER, per germline. The CDR3 spans 15 residues. V lost 3 bases and J lost 0, with 12 bases in between. The CDR3 DNA reads as TGCGCCAGCAGCCACCGTTCTAGGGGCTCCTACGAGCAGTACTTC. This gives the protein CASSHRSRGSYEQYF.

This clonotype has ten or more counts. The V gene is TRBV20-1, the J gene TRBJ2-1, with 7 bases matching TRBD1. The V and J ends lost 4 bases and 0 bases, in that order; junction bases with no gene match: 6. This CDR3 spans 15 amino acids. The germline CDR1 and CDR2 sequences are DFQATT and SNEGSKA (reference sequence). In DNA form, the CDR3 reads TGCAGTGCTAACAGGGGAGTTAGCTCCTACAATGAGCAGTTCTTC. It translates to CSANRGVSSYNEQFF.

This clonotype was found a few times. The chain employs TRBV2 and TRBJ1-3; D is uncertain. Trimming removed 1 base at V and 5 bases at J, with 6 bases between. The germline CDR1 and CDR2 sequences are SNHLY and FYNNEI. This CDR3 has 13 residues. The CDR3: CASSEGRRNTIYF. The CDR3 coding sequence is TGTGCCAGCAGTGAAGGGAGGCGAAACACCATATATTTT.

This clonotype was seen more than once but under ten times. The rearrangement uses TRBV10-3 and TRBJ2-5, with unresolved D. The ends were cut back, 4 bases at V and 4 bases at J, with 13 bases in the middle. There are 14 residues in the CDR3. Per the germline V gene, CDR1 is ENHRY and CDR2 is SYGVKD. Here the CDR3 DNA reads TGTGCCATCAGTGGGCGCGGTCCAAGAGAGACCCAGTACTTC. It translates to CAISGRGPRETQYF.

This clonotype was picked up many times. V gene TRBV20-1 combines with J gene TRBJ1-5, with D maybe TRBD1 (5 bases). Germline loops: CDR1 DFQATT, CDR2 SNEGSKA (reference sequence). This CDR3 has 13 amino acids. V gave up 4 bases and J gave up 5 bases, with 12 bases separating them. The CDR3 nucleotides are TGCAGTGCTACAGGGAGGGGATATCAGCCCCAGCATTTT. Protein: CSATGRGYQPQHF.

This clonotype was found many times. V and J are TRBV12-3 or TRBV12-4 and TRBJ2-1; D is perhaps TRBD1 (6 bases). The CDR3 has 16 residues. The V end was cut by 6 bases, the J end by 4 bases, with 19 bases between. The CDR3 DNA is TGTGCCAGCAGACCTCTCCGGCAGGGGATTTACAATGAGCAGTTCTTC. It specifies CASRPLRQGIYNEQFF.

This clonotype was found many times. The gene calls are TRBV27 and TRBJ1-6; D is perhaps TRBD1 (6 bases). The CDR3 totals 19 residues. The germline gives CDR1 MNHEY, CDR2 SMNVEV (reference sequence). V was pared by 7 bases and J by 2 bases, with 24 bases between. CDR3 loop: CASTPKVVGGLPYNSPLHF. The CDR3 region has the DNA TGTGCCAGCACTCCTAAAGTGGTCGGGGGGCTACCCTATAATTCACCCCTCCACTTT.